Following are 20 T cell receptor beta chains from one sample sequenced in a study of Ad26.COV2.S vaccination and SARS-CoV-2 variants. The treatment here: 15 to 20 received Ad26.COV2.S at low or high dose, single or two shots; about 5 received placebo; per-sample allocation not given. Collection of samples fell on day 63 after the first vaccine or placebo injection. Profiling relied on immunoSEQ multiplex PCR, and the TCRdb table lists in-frame clones only, not all of them. Here the sample spans about 480,000 clones, around nine tenths being singletons. Sequencing was performed on peripheral blood, taken in a trial of Ad26.COV2.S vaccine versus placebo. The source of these receptors is a person between 18 and 65 years old who received the Ad26.COV2.S COVID-19 vaccine or a placebo.

The chain joins TRBV28 to TRBJ1-4; a possible D gene is TRBD1 (5 bases). The length of the CDR3 is 17 residues. Trimming pared 3 bases from V and 8 bases from J, leaving 22 bases between. Per germline, CDR1 MDHEN and CDR2 SYDVKM. CDR3 protein: CASSFSSMGKDKEKLFF. CDR3 bases: TGTGCCAGCAGTTTCTCGAGTATGGGGAAGGACAAGGAAAAACTGTTTTTT.

DNA of the CDR3: TGTGCCAGCAGTCAGGATAGCGGGGCTCTGTGGGAGGAGCAGTACTTC. It specifies CASSQDSGALWEEQYF. The rearrangement joins TRBV14 to TRBJ2-7, with 8 bases matching TRBD2. Germline V CDR1 and CDR2: SGHDN, FVKESK. V was clipped by 6 bases and J by 7 bases; unmatched bases: 17. The CDR3 runs 16 residues.

This sequence joins TRBV6-2 or TRBV6-3 and TRBJ2-2, with no clear D. V was clipped by 0 bases and J by 6 bases, with 5 bases between them. In germline, CDR1 is MNHEY, CDR2 SVGEGT. The CDR3 contains 13 residues. Here the CDR3 reads CASSYSSAGELFF. The CDR3 DNA reads TGTGCCAGCAGTTACTCGAGTGCCGGGGAGCTGTTTTTT.

The rearrangement links TRBV7-6 to TRBJ1-3, with D uncertain. CDR1 and CDR2 (germline): SGHVS, FNYEAQ. The CDR3 spans 15 residues. V lost 2 bases, J lost 2 bases, and 10 bases lay in between. Here the CDR3 DNA reads TGTGCCAGCAGCTTAAATCCAAGGGCTGGAAACACCATATATTTT. As protein: CASSLNPRAGNTIYF.

In this sample, this clone turned up a few times. The V and J genes are TRBV7-8 and TRBJ1-1; D is unclear. V shed 4 bases and J shed 9 bases, with 21 bases lying between them. The CDR3 spans 15 residues. CDR1 SGHVS and CDR2 FQNEAQ come from the germline V gene. CDR3 coding DNA: TGTGCCAGCAGCTCCTCAAGGACCTTTGAGCCACAAGCTTTCTTT. Protein sequence: CASSSSRTFEPQAFF.

The chain recombines TRBV9 with TRBJ2-2; D gene unclear. The germline V and J ends were trimmed by 0 bases and 4 bases, with 16 bases remaining between them. Germline assignment: CDR1 SGDLS and CDR2 YYNGEE. The CDR3 extends over 17 amino acids. In DNA, the CDR3 is TGTGCCAGCAGCGTAGCGGGTCAGAGAACGGGCACCGGGGAGCTGTTTTTT. It yields the protein CASSVAGQRTGTGELFF.

The chain couples TRBV5-1 to TRBJ2-2, with 9 bases identical to TRBD1. The length of the CDR3 is 15 residues. Trimming removed 0 bases from V and 7 bases from J; junction bases left unmatched: 4. Per germline, CDR1 SGHRS and CDR2 YFSETQ. The CDR3 nucleotides are TGCGCCAGCAGCTTGGTGACAGGGGGAGTCGGGGAGCTGTTTTTT. As protein: CASSLVTGGVGELFF.

The CDR3 sequence is CATRQSHNSPLHF. The CDR3, as DNA: TGTGCCACCAGACAATCCCACAATTCACCCCTCCACTTT. The chain uses TRBV24-1 and TRBJ1-6; no clear D. Germline CDR1 KGHDR, CDR2 SFDVKD. The CDR3 consists of 13 residues. V lost 7 bases and J 7 bases, leaving 10 bases between the germline ends.

The CDR3 reads CASSVHDRDYGYTF. In DNA form, the CDR3 reads TGTGCCAGTAGTGTACATGACAGGGACTATGGCTACACCTTC. The chain has TRBV19 and TRBJ1-2, with 7 bases identical to TRBD1. Per the germline V gene, CDR1 is LNHDA and CDR2 is SQIVND (reference sequence). This CDR3 is built from 14 residues. The V segment lost 5 bases and the J segment 3 bases; nucleotides outside the gene matches: 6.

The sample holds one count of this clone. The chain joins TRBV28 to TRBJ2-4, with D maybe TRBD2 (5 bases). The CDR3 is 13 amino acids. The V and J ends lost 5 bases and 6 bases respectively, with 11 bases between them. Germline-derived CDR1 and CDR2 are MDHEN and SYDVKM. CDR3 bases: TGTGCCAGCAGTCTCGAGCGGTCAAACATTCAGTACTTC. Its translation is CASSLERSNIQYF.

The V gene is TRBV2, the J gene TRBJ2-5; TRBD1 or TRBD2 may be the D gene (5 bases each). Germline CDR1 SNHLY, CDR2 FYNNEI. The CDR3 is 14 residues long. The V and J ends lost 3 bases and 9 bases respectively, with 17 bases between them. The CDR3 reads CASSDLGDPVAQYF. DNA of the CDR3: TGTGCCAGCAGTGATCTGGGGGACCCAGTGGCCCAGTACTTC.

The chain links TRBV28 to TRBJ1-1; D remains unclear. The V gene lost 3 bases and the J gene lost 0 bases, with 14 bases spanning the gap. The CDR3 has 16 residues. Germline CDR1 reads MDHEN; CDR2 reads SYDVKM. CDR3 sequence reads: CASSFPQPTLNTEAFF. CDR3 sequence (DNA): TGTGCCAGCAGTTTTCCACAACCAACCCTGAACACTGAAGCTTTCTTT. Together with reference TRBV28 and TRBJ1-1, the CDR3 gives the full variable domain: DVKVTQSSRYLVKRTGEKVFLECVQDMDHENMFWYRQDPGLGLRLIYFSYDVKMKEKGDIPEGYSVSREKKERFSLILESASTNQTSMYLCASSFPQPTLNTEAFFGQGTRLTVV.

The chain joins TRBV3-1 (or the pseudogene TRBV3-2) to TRBJ2-7; 9 bases align to TRBD1. Unmatched junction bases numbered 32, after V lost 5 bases and J lost 3 bases. CDR3 length: 23 residues. Germline loops: CDR1 LGHDT, CDR2 YNNKEL (reference sequence). Here the CDR3 reads CASSSSTSPGVGQGPTWNYEQYF. In DNA, the CDR3 is TGTGCCAGCAGCTCCTCAACCTCCCCCGGCGTGGGACAGGGACCTACCTGGAACTACGAGCAGTACTTC.

V usage is TRBV6-2 or TRBV6-3 and J usage is TRBJ2-1; D gene ambiguous. Trimming took off 2 bases at V and 8 bases at J, with 22 bases between the two ends. Germline values: CDR1 MNHEY, CDR2 SVGEGT. The CDR3 spans 17 residues. CDR3 sequence reads: CASSYASSASPWHEQFF. The CDR3 DNA reads TGTGCCAGCAGTTACGCGTCGTCAGCGAGCCCCTGGCATGAGCAGTTCTTC.

The gene calls are TRBV29-1 and TRBJ2-7; D is undetermined. Trimming cost V 3 bases and J 3 bases, with 9 bases left between them. Germline V gene data show CDR1 as SQVTM and CDR2 as ANQGSEA. This CDR3 spans 12 amino acids. As DNA, the CDR3 is TGCAGCGTTGAGAGTCCCTACTACGAGCAGTACTTC. Residues: CSVESPYYEQYF.

This chain joins TRBV21-1 and TRBJ1-1. TRBV21-1 is a pseudogene locus. This CDR3 spans 14 amino acids. The CDR3 here is CASSKAADGEGGSF. As DNA, the CDR3 is TGTGCCAGCAGCAAAGCCGCAGACGGGGAAGGGGGGTCCTTT.

This clone was detected ten times or more. This chain links TRBV30 with TRBJ1-1; no definite D call. V lost 3 bases, J lost 11 bases, and 10 bases lay in between. The CDR3 consists of 10 residues. Looked up from germline, CDR1 is GTSNPN and CDR2 is SVGIG (reference sequence). This chain's CDR3 is CAWRGRVAFF. DNA of the CDR3: TGTGCCTGGAGGGGGAGGGTGGCTTTCTTT.

Only one count was recorded for this clone. CDR3 protein: CASSLEGQALPYGYTF. The CDR3 region has the DNA TGTGCCAGCAGTTTAGAGGGACAGGCTCTGCCCTATGGCTACACCTTC. The chain couples TRBV27 to TRBJ1-2; the match to TRBD1 covers 8 bases. V trimming: 2 bases; J trimming: 4 bases; junction bases outside the gene matches: 9. This CDR3 is built from 16 residues. CDR1 and CDR2 (germline): MNHEY, SMNVEV (reference sequence).

The chain employs TRBV20-1 and TRBJ2-2; D not certain. Per germline, CDR1 DFQATT and CDR2 SNEGSKA (reference sequence). The CDR3 runs 10 residues. The germline V and J ends were trimmed by 2 bases and 7 bases, with 2 bases remaining between them. The CDR3, as DNA: TGCAGTGCTAGACACGGGGAGCTGTTTTTT. It specifies CSARHGELFF.

This clone is termed medium-sized. J is TRBJ2-3 and V is TRBV5-1; the match to TRBD2 covers 10 bases. The germline V gene encodes CDR1 SGHRS and CDR2 YFSETQ. The V and J ends lost 4 bases and 4 bases, in that order; junction bases with no gene match: 9. The CDR3 length is 16 residues. CDR3 sequence: CASSPGLASSSDTQYF. The CDR3 nucleotides are TGCGCCAGCAGCCCGGGACTAGCGTCCTCGTCAGATACGCAGTATTTT. Combining the CDR3 with reference TRBV5-1 and TRBJ2-3 gives the whole variable domain KAGVTQTPRYLIKTRGQQVTLSCSPISGHRSVSWYQQTPGQGLQFLFEYFSETQRNKGNFPGRFSGRQFSNSRSEMNVSTLELGDSALYLCASSPGLASSSDTQYFGPGTRLTVL.